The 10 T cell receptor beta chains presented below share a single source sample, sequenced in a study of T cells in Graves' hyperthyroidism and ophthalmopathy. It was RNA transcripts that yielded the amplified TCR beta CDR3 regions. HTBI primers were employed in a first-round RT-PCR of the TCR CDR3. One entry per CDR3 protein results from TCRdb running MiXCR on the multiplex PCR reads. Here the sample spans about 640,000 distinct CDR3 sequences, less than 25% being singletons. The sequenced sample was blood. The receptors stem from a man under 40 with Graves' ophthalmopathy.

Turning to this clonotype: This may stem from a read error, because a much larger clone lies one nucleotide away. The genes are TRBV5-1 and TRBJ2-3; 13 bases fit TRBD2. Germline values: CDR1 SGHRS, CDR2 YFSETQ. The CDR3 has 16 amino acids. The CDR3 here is CTSSLTGLAGTDTQYF. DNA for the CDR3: TGCACCAGCAGCTTGACGGGACTAGCGGGGACAGATACGCAGTATTTT.

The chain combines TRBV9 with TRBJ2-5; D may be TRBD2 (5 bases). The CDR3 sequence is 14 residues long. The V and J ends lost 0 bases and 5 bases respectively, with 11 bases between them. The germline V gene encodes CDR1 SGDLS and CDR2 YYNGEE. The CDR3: CASSVDPGIETQYF. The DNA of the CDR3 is TGTGCCAGCAGCGTAGACCCGGGGATTGAGACCCAGTACTTC. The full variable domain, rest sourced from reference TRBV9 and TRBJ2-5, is DSGVTQTPKHLITATGQRVTLRCSPRSGDLSVYWYQQSLDQGLQFLIQYYNGEERAKGNILERFSAQQFPDLHSELNLSSLELGDSALYFCASSVDPGIETQYFGPGTRLLVL.

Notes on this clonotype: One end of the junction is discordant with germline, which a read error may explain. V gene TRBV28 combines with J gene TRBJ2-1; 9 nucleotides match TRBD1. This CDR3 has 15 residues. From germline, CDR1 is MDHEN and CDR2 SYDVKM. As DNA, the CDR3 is TGTGCCGGCAGTCCGCCGACAGGGGGCTACAATGAGCAGTTCTTC. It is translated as CAGSPPTGGYNEQFF.

The CDR3 region has the DNA TGTGCCAGCAGCCAAGAAGAGGGAACCCTTGGCTACGAGCAGTACTTC. Protein: CASSQEEGTLGYEQYF. This chain connects TRBV4-2 to TRBJ2-7, with a tentative D call TRBD2 (5 bases). Trimming cost V 0 bases and J 3 bases, with 15 bases left between them. Germline V gives CDR1 LGHNA, CDR2 YNFKEQ. The CDR3 extends over 16 amino acids.

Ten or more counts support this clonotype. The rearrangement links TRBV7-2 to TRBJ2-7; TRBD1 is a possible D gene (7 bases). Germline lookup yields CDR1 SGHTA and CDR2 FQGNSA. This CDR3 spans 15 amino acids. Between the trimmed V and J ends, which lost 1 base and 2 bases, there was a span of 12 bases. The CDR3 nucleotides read TGTGCCAGCAGCTTAGTGGGGGGACAGACCTACGAGCAGTACTTC. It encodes CASSLVGGQTYEQYF.

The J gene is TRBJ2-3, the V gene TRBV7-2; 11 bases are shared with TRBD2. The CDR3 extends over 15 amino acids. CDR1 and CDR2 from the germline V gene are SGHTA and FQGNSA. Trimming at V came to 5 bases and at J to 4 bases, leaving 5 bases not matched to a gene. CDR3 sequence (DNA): TGTGCCAGCAGCCGGATAGCGGGAGGGGCAGATACGCAGTATTTT. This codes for CASSRIAGGADTQYF. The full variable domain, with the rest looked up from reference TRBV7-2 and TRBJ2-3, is GAGVSQSPSNKVTEKGKDVELRCDPISGHTALYWYRQSLGQGLEFLIYFQGNSAPDKSGLPSDRFSAERTGGSVSTLTIQRTQQEDSAVYLCASSRIAGGADTQYFGPGTRLTVL.

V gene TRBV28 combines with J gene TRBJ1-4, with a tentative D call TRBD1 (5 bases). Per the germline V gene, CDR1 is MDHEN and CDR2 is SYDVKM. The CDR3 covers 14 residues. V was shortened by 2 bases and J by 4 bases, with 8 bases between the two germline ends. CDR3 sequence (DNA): TGTGCCAGCAGTTTAGGGGCCTATAATGAAAAACTGTTTTTT. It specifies CASSLGAYNEKLFF. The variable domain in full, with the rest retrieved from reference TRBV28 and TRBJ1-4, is DVKVTQSSRYLVKRTGEKVFLECVQDMDHENMFWYRQDPGLGLRLIYFSYDVKMKEKGDIPEGYSVSREKKERFSLILESASTNQTSMYLCASSLGAYNEKLFFGSGTQLSVL.

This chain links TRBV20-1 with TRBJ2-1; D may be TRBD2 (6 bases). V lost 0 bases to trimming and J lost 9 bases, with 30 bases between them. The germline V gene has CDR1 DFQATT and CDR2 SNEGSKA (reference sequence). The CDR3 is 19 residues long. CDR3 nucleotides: TGCAGTGCTAGAGACCTGGAGAGTTTCGGCGGGAAGGAAGTCGCTGAGCAGTTCTTC. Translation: CSARDLESFGGKEVAEQFF.

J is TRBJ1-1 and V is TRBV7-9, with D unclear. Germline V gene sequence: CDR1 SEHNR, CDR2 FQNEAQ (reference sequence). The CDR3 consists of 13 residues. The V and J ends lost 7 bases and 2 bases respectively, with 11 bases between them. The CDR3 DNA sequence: TGTGCCAGCATCTCCCACTTAAACACTGAAGCTTTCTTT. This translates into CASISHLNTEAFF.

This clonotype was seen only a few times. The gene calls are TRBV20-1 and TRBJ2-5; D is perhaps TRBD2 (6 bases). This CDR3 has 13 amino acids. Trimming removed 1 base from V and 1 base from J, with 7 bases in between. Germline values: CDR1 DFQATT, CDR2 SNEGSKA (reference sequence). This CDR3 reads CSARVSGQETQYF. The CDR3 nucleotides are TGCAGTGCTAGAGTTAGCGGCCAAGAGACCCAGTACTTC.